The T cell receptor (beta chain) described here comes from a study of OX40 agonist ivuxolimab in advanced cancers. Points from the study as a whole: Dose levels from 0.1 to 3.0 mg/kg saw CD4+ and CD8+ blood T cells expand clonally by week 6. Average numbers of expanded clones were greater in CD8+ T cells than in CD4+. There were also nonresponders showing low normalized T-cell clonal expansion.

The CDR3 runs to 16 residues. The J segment lost 5 bases and the V segment lost 1 base, leaving 7 bases of the junction unmatched. Germline loops: CDR1 SGHRS, CDR2 YFSETQ. The method was immunoSEQ multiplex PCR; TCRdb's version includes in-frame clones alone and lacks a portion of them. Of roughly 74,000 clones in the sample, 87% were seen once. Concerning this clone itself: The antigen remains unidentified.

Systemic immunosuppression or a history of autoimmune disease excluded patients. The chain carries TRBV5-1 and TRBJ2-5; 11 nucleotides align to TRBD2. The sequence derives from an adult with an advanced solid tumor such as melanoma, head and neck, liver or kidney cancer. The source material was CD4+ or CD8+ T cells sorted from blood, sampled in a trial of the OX40 agonist ivuxolimab. DNA for the CDR3: TGCGCCAGCAGCTTGTCGGTAGCGGGAGGGAGGGAGACCCAGTACTTC. Translation gives CASSLSVAGGRETQYF.